This T cell receptor (beta chain) was sequenced during a study of blood T cell repertoires in COVID-19. Whole-study context: COVID-19 samples from acute and convalescent phases originated in the United States, Italy and Spain.

Germline CDR1 is MNHEY and CDR2 is SMNVEV (reference sequence). This CDR3 comprises 13 residues. V was clipped by 3 bases and J by 8 bases; unmatched bases: 4. Per the original data handling: Amplification from reference gene primers served as the basis for estimated nucleated cell counts. Profiled with immunoSEQ multiplex PCR; TCRdb holds only in-frame clones, not every one. For V, J and clone size, that table is used; D and trimming come from the DNA. The repertoire holds fewer than 100,000 clones, with nearly 90% as singletons. Sequencing was carried out using peripheral blood. J is TRBJ1-2 and V is TRBV27; 9 bases are shared with TRBD1. The receptor comes from a man in his sixties or seventies with acute or convalescent COVID-19. As DNA, the CDR3 is TGTGCCAGCAGTTTTGACAGGGGGTACGGCTACACCTTC. As protein: CASSFDRGYGYTF.